This T cell receptor (beta chain) was captured by sequencing in a study of blood T cell repertoires in COVID-19. Germline CDR1 SGHVS, CDR2 FQNEAQ. The V gene lost 8 bases and the J gene lost 3 bases, with 13 bases spanning the gap. This CDR3 comprises 13 residues. In the original analysis: Nucleated cell number was recorded as an estimate derived from reference gene primer amplification. Clones were sequenced by immunoSEQ multiplex PCR, and TCRdb holds only the in-frame ones, with some missing. The DNA was the basis for D and trimming; V, J and clone size are from that table. The table shows 170,000 or so clones, with approximately 85% occurring only once. Cohort allocation depended upon clinical history that participants reported. Each recovered donor of Cohort 3 presented with two negative PCRs, clearance, or symptom resolution.

The V and J genes are TRBV7-8 and TRBJ1-1; maybe TRBD1 (6 bases). The sequenced sample was PBMCs or T cells enriched from blood (not recorded which). This receptor was obtained from a man aged 35 to 55 who had recovered from COVID-19. The CDR3 protein is CASPDRRDTEAFF. Here the CDR3 DNA reads TGTGCCAGCCCCGACAGGCGGGACACTGAAGCTTTCTTT. Drawing the rest from reference TRBV7-8 and TRBJ1-1, the complete variable domain is GAGVSQSPRYKVAKRGQDVALRCDPISGHVSLFWYQQALGQGPEFLTYFQNEAQLDKSGLPSDRFFAERPEGSVSTLKIQRTQQEDSAVYLCASPDRRDTEAFFGQGTRLTVV.